This TCR beta chain was sequenced for a study of cytomegalovirus exposure and HLA in healthy donors. Overall study results and limits: Among TCR beta chains, those listed as cytomegalovirus-associated numbered fewer than 200. Through in vitro validation, three CMV-associated chains were shown to be specific for CMV antigens.

With regard to this clone: Its antigen is currently unknown.

PCR employed 60 Vbeta and 13 Jbeta primers. Libraries were prepared by immunoSEQ multiplex PCR; TCRdb keeps only in-frame clonotypes and omits some of them. The table records about 59,000 clones, 65% to 90% of them present only once. The CDR3 is 15 residues long. In germline, CDR1 is SGHVS, CDR2 FNYEAQ. The V end was cut by 4 bases, the J end by 3 bases, with 16 bases between. While unrecorded immune exposures were likely, the donors were nominally healthy when sampled. The source of this sequence is a human donor in good health. Sequenced material: PBMCs. This chain joins TRBV7-6 and TRBJ2-7; D uncertain. The CDR3 coding sequence is TGTGCCAGCAGCTCTCTGGCATTGTCCCACTACGAGCAGTACTTC. Its translation is CASSSLALSHYEQYF.